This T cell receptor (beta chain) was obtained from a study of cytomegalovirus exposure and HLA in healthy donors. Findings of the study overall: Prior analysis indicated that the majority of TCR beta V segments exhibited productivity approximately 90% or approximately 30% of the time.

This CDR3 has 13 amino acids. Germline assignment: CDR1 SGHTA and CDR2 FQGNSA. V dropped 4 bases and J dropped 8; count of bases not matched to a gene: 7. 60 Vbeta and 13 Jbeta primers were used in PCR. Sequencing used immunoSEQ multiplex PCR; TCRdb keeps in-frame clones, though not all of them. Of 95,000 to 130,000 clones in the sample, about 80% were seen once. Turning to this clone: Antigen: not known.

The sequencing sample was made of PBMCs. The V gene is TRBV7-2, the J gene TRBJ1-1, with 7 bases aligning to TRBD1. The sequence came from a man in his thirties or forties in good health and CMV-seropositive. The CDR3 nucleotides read TGTGCCAGCAGCTATTCGACAGGGCAGGAAGCTTTCTTT. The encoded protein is CASSYSTGQEAFF.